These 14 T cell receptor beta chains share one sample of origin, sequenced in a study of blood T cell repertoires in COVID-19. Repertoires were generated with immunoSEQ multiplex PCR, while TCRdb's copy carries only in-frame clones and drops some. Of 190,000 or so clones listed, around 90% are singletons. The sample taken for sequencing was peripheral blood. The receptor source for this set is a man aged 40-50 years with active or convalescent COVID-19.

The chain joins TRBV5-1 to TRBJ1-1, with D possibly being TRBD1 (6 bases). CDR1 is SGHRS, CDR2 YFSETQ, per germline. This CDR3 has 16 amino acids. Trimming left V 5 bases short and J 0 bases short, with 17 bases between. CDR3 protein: CASSFRGQPLNTEAFF. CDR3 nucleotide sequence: TGCGCCAGCAGTTTCCGAGGACAGCCTTTGAACACTGAAGCTTTCTTT.

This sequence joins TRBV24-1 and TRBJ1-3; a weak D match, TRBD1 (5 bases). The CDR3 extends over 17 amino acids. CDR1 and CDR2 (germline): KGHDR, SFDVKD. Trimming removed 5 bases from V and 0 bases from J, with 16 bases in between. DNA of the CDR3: TGTGCCACCAGTGGGGGCTTTCTGTTGCCCTCTGGAAACACCATATATTTT. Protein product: CATSGGFLLPSGNTIYF.

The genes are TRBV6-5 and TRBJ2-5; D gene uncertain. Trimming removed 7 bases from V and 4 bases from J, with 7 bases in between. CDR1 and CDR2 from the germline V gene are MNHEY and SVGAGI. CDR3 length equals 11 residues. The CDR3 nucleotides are TGTGCCAGCACAGGTAGAGAGACCCAGTACTTC. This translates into CASTGRETQYF.

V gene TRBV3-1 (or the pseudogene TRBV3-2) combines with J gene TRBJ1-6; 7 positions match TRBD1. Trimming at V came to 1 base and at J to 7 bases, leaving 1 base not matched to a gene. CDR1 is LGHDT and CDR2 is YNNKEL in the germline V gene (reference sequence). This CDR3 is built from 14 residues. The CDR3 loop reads CASSQAQGNSPLHF. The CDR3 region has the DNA TGTGCCAGCAGCCAAGCACAGGGGAATTCACCCCTCCACTTT.

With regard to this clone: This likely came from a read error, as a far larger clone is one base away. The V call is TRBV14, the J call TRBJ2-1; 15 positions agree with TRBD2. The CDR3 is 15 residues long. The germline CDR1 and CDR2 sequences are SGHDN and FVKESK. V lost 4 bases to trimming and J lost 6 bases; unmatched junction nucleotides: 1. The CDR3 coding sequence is TGTGCCAGCAGCCCGGGACTAGCGGGGGGCAATGAGCAGTTCTTC. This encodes CASSPGLAGGNEQFF.

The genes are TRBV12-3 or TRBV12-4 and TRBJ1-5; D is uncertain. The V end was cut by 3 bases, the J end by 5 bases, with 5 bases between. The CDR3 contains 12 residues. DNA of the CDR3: TGTGCCAGCAGTTTCGAGTATCAGCCCCAGCATTTT. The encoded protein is CASSFEYQPQHF.

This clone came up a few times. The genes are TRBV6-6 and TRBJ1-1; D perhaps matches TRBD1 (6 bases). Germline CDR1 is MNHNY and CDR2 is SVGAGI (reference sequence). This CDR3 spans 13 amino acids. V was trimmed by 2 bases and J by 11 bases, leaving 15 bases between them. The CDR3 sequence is CASSYGDRRGAFF. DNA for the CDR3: TGTGCCAGCAGTTACGGGGACCGTAGGGGGGCTTTCTTT.

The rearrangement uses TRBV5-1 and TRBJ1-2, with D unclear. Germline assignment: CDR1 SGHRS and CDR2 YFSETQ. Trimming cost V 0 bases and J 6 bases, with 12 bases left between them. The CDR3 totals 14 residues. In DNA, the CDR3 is TGCGCCAGCAGCTTGGCCTCGGGGTACGATGGCTACACCTTC. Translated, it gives CASSLASGYDGYTF.

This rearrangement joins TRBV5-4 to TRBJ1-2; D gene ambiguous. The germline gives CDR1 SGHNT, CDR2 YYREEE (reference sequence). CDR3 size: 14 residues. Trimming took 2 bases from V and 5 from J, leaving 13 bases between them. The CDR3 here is CASSLSGNNYGYTF. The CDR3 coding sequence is TGTGCCAGCAGCTTAAGCGGGAACAATTATGGCTACACCTTC. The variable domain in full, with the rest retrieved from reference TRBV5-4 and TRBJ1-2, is ETGVTQSPTHLIKTRGQQVTLRCSSQSGHNTVSWYQQALGQGPQFIFQYYREEENGRGNFPPRFSGLQFPNYSSELNVNALELDDSALYLCASSLSGNNYGYTFGSGTRLTVV.

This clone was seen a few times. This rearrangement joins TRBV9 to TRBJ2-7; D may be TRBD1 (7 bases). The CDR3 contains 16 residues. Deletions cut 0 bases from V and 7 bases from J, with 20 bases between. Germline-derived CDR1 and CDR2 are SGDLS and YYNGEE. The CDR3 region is CASSVVEGAKLAEQYF. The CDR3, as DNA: TGTGCCAGCAGCGTAGTGGAGGGGGCGAAGTTAGCGGAGCAGTACTTC.

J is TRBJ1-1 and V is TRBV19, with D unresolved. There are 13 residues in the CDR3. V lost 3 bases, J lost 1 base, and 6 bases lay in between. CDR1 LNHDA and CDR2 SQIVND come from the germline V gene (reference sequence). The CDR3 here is CASSMTQNTEAFF. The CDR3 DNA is TGTGCCAGTAGTATGACACAGAACACTGAAGCTTTCTTT.

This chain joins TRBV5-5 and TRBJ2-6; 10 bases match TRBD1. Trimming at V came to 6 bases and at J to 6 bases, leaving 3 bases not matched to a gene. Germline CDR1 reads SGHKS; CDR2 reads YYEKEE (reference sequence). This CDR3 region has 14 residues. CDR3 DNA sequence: TGTGCCAGCACCGGGACAGGGGAGGCCAACGTCCTGACTTTC. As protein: CASTGTGEANVLTF.

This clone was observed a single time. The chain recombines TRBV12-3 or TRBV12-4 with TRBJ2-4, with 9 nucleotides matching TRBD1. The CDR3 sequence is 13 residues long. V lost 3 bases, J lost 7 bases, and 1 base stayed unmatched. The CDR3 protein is CASSLDRGNIQYF. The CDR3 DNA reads TGTGCCAGCAGTTTGGACAGGGGTAACATTCAGTACTTC.

CDR3 in amino acids: CASSPRDSEAFF. For the CDR3, the DNA is TGTGCCAGCAGCCCTAGGGACAGTGAAGCTTTCTTT. The V call is TRBV7-8, the J call TRBJ1-1, with TRBD1 matching over 7 bases. Germline lookup yields CDR1 SGHVS and CDR2 FQNEAQ. J gave up 7 bases and V 5 bases, and 4 bases lay outside the gene matches. This CDR3 is built from 12 residues.